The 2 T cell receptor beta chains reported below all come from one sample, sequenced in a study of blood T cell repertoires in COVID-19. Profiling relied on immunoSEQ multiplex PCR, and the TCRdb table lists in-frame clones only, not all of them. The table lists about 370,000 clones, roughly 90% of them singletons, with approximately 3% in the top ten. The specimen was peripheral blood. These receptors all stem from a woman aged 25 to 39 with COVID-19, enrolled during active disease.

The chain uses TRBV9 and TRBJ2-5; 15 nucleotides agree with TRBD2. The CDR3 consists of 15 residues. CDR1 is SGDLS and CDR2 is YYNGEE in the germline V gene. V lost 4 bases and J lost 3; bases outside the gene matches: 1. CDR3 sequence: CASSRTSGREETQYF. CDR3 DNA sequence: TGTGCCAGCAGCAGGACTAGCGGGAGGGAAGAGACCCAGTACTTC.

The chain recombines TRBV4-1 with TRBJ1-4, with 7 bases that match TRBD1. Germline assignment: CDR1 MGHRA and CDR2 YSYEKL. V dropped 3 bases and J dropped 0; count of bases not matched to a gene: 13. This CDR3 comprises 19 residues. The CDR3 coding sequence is TGCGCCAGCAGCCACCCCAGGACAGGAGGTACCACAACTAATGAAAAACTGTTTTTT. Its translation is CASSHPRTGGTTTNEKLFF.